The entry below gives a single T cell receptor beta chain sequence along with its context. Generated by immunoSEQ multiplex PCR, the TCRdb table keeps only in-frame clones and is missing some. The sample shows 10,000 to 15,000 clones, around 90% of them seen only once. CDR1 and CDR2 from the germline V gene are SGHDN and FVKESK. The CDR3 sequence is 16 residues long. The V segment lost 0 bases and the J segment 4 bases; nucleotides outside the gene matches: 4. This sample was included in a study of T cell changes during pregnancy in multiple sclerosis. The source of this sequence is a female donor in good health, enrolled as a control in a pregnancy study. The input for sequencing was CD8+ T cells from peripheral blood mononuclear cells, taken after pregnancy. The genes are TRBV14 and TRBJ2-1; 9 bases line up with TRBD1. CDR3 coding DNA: TGTGCCAGCAGCCAAGAATTGACAGGGGGTTACAATGAGCAGTTCTTC. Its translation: CASSQELTGGYNEQFF. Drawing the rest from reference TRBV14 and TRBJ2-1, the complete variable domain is EAGVTQFPSHSVIEKGQTVTLRCDPISGHDNLYWYRRVMGKEIKFLLHFVKESKQDESGMPNNRFLAERTGGTYSTLKVQPAELEDSGVYFCASSQELTGGYNEQFFGPGTRLTVL.